This record covers a single T cell receptor beta chain. Produced via immunoSEQ multiplex PCR; TCRdb's table is partial and in-frame only. The profile shows fewer than 250,000 clones, around 82% of them singletons. These data originate in a study of blood T cell repertoires in COVID-19. Participant reports of clinical history set cohort assignment. V gave up 5 bases and J gave up 2 bases, with 20 bases separating them. Germline values: CDR1 LGHNA, CDR2 YSLEER. CDR3 length: 17 amino acids. The sequence was collected from a middle-aged woman with acute COVID-19. The material sequenced was PBMCs or T cells enriched from blood (not recorded which). The chain carries TRBV4-3 and TRBJ2-3; D perhaps matches TRBD2 (5 bases). Written as DNA, the CDR3 is TGCGCCAGCAGCTACCGGGCCGCTAGCAGCAACACAGATACGCAGTATTTT. Translated, it gives CASSYRAASSNTDTQYF.